Detailed here is one T cell receptor (beta chain). This sample is drawn from a study of control samples from healthy donors and cancer patients. TCRdb's table, derived via immunoSEQ multiplex PCR, lists solely in-frame clones and lacks some. The sample lists 150,000 or so clones; about 94% were seen once. This receptor was identified in a man aged 45-65 years in good health. Input material: blood.

In DNA, the CDR3 is TGTGCCAGTACTACTCCGGGACGGATCTATGGCTACACCTTC. It is translated as CASTTPGRIYGYTF. This sequence joins TRBV19 and TRBJ1-2, with D possibly being TRBD1 (5 bases). V lost 7 bases, J lost 4 bases, and 16 bases lay in between. The germline V gene encodes CDR1 LNHDA and CDR2 SQIVND (reference sequence). The CDR3 is made up of 14 amino acids.